This TCR beta chain emerged from a study of human thymus T cells. Thymus tissue for the work was resected from patients undergoing corrective heart surgery. Having corrective surgery for congenital heart defects, healthy Finnish infants were the ones who donated. In the case of this clone: As yet, its antigen is unknown.

TCRdb's copy holds only in-frame clones and misses some; the assay was immunoSEQ multiplex PCR. The repertoire holds some 130,000 clones, around 95% seen once, with 0.024% in the top ten. General study points: Thymic and blood repertoires seemed to favor certain V and J genes. Thymic repertoires from unrelated individuals overlapped highly, related research reported.

Per germline, CDR1 SGHTS and CDR2 YDEGEE. V gave up 3 bases and J gave up 4 bases, with 19 bases separating them. The CDR3 consists of 16 residues. The source material was thymus tissue. The chain has TRBV5-8 and TRBJ1-1; TRBD1 might be the D (6 bases). The receptor's source is a boy under two years old with a congenital heart defect but otherwise immunologically healthy. CDR3 sequence (DNA): TGTGCCAGCAGCTGCCCCCGGGACAAGGGAGTCACTGAAGCTTTCTTT. Amino acids: CASSCPRDKGVTEAFF. The whole variable domain, remainder taken from reference TRBV5-8 and TRBJ1-1, is EAGVTQSPTHLIKTRGQQATLRCSPISGHTSVYWYQQALGLGLQFLLWYDEGEERNRGNFPPRFSGRQFPNYSSELNVNALELEDSALYLCASSCPRDKGVTEAFFGQGTRLTVV.